This TCR beta chain was observed in a study of PD-1 blockade in classical Hodgkin lymphoma. The patients all showed relapse after autologous stem cell transplantation, while their brentuximab vedotin exposure varied. Per the germline V gene, CDR1 is LGHNA and CDR2 is YNFKEQ. The CDR3 has 18 residues. V was pared by 0 bases and J by 4 bases, with 8 bases of the junction left unmatched. The method was immunoSEQ multiplex PCR; TCRdb's version includes in-frame clones alone and lacks a portion of them. In the table there are about 97,000 clones, over 80% of which are singletons. The TCR originated in a human donor with classical Hodgkin lymphoma. The sample consisted of peripheral blood mononuclear cells (PBMCs), taken at baseline. The chain carries TRBV4-2 and TRBJ2-3; 12 bases are a match to TRBD2. The CDR3 nucleotides read TGTGCCAGCAGCCAAGACCGCCCACTAGCGGGAGGAGCAGATACGCAGTATTTT. It encodes CASSQDRPLAGGADTQYF.